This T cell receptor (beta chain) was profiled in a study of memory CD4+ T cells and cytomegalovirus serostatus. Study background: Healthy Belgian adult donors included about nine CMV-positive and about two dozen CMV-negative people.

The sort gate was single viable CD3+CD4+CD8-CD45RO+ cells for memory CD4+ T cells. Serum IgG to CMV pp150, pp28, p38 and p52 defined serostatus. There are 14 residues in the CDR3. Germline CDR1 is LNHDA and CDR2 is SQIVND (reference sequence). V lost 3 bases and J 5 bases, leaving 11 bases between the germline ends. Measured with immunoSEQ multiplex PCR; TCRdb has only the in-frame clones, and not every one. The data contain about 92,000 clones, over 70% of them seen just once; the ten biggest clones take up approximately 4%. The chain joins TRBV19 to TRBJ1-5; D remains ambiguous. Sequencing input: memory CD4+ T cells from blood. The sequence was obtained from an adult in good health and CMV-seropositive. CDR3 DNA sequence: TGTGCCAGTAGTATTGAGGAAGTGTATCAGCCCCAGCATTTT. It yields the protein CASSIEEVYQPQHF.